This entry describes one TCR beta chain. Antigen: not known. Assay used: immunoSEQ multiplex PCR; TCRdb lists only in-frame clones, some missing. In the table there are about 53,000 clones, roughly 81% of which are singletons. Single viable CD3+CD4+CD8-CD45RO+ cells were sorted as the memory CD4+ T cells. CDR1 and CDR2 from the germline V gene are MDHEN and SYDVKM. This CDR3 region has 17 residues. The junction had 14 bases not matched to a gene; V was cut back by 3 bases and J by 6 bases. This sample is part of a study of memory CD4+ T cells and cytomegalovirus serostatus. Study overall: Healthy Belgian adult donors included roughly ten CMV-positive and some 23 CMV-negative people.

Notes on the study in general: CMV serostatus prediction reached median AUC roughly 0.95, or 0.91 with US-trained model.

The rearrangement joins TRBV28 to TRBJ1-2; TRBD1 matches 9 bases. Sequencing input: memory CD4+ T cells from blood. The TCR comes from an adult in good health and CMV-seronegative. This CDR3 is CASSFTLGTGSVDGYTF. In DNA, the CDR3 is TGTGCCAGCAGTTTTACGCTGGGGACAGGGTCTGTCGATGGCTACACCTTC.